This entry lists 9 T cell receptor beta chains sequenced from one sample in a study of shared clonotypes between healthy human individuals. The protocol was immunoSEQ multiplex PCR, while the TCRdb copy is restricted to in-frame clones and leaves out a portion. Here the sample spans 2,500,000 or so clones, approximately 92% being singletons. Material: naive CD4+ T cells sorted from blood. Subset in this sample: CD45RA+ positively selected. The source of these receptors is a man between 18 and 35 years old in good health.

The chain uses TRBV19 and TRBJ2-5, with 14 bases matching TRBD2. The CDR3 loop spans 17 amino acids. The V gene end was trimmed by 5 bases and the J gene end by 0 bases; junction bases not matched to a gene: 5. Germline V lookup: CDR1 LNHDA, CDR2 SQIVND (reference sequence). The DNA of the CDR3 is TGTGCCAGTAGTGAGACTAGCGGGGGGGCCCACCAAGAGACCCAGTACTTC. Translated: CASSETSGGAHQETQYF.

The J gene is TRBJ1-1, the V gene TRBV4-1; D may be TRBD1 (6 bases). CDR3 size: 15 residues. V was trimmed by 2 bases and J by 0 bases, leaving 10 bases between them. Germline V gene data show CDR1 as MGHRA and CDR2 as YSYEKL. The CDR3 DNA sequence: TGCGCCAGCAGCCAACCAGGACAGCTGAACACTGAAGCTTTCTTT. Residues: CASSQPGQLNTEAFF.

The chain is built from TRBV5-6 and TRBJ1-1, with D hard to call. Trimming shortened V by 2 bases and J by 1 base, and 6 bases separated the two germline ends. The CDR3 has 13 amino acids. Germline V lookup: CDR1 SGHDT, CDR2 YYEEEE. This CDR3 is CASSFLRNTEAFF. DNA of the CDR3: TGTGCCAGCAGCTTTCTCAGGAACACTGAAGCTTTCTTT.

The rearrangement uses TRBV2 and TRBJ2-7; 7 positions agree with TRBD2. The CDR3 consists of 14 residues. Germline CDR1 reads SNHLY; CDR2 reads FYNNEI. Trimming took 6 bases from V and 4 from J; bases not matched to a gene: 9. CDR3 region: CASRRPGLKYEQYF. Written as DNA, the CDR3 is TGTGCCAGCAGACGTCCGGGACTAAAATACGAGCAGTACTTC.

V usage is TRBV4-3 and J usage is TRBJ1-4; tentatively, D is TRBD1 (5 bases). The V end was cut by 4 bases, the J end by 3 bases, with 15 bases between. CDR3 length equals 16 residues. Germline-derived CDR1 and CDR2 are LGHNA and YSLEER. The CDR3 loop reads CASSPFSQGPNEKLFF. CDR3 DNA sequence: TGCGCCAGCAGCCCCTTCAGTCAGGGTCCTAATGAAAAACTGTTTTTT.

On this clone itself: Within the sample, other DNA sequences also encode this same CDR3. The chain couples TRBV10-2 to TRBJ2-7; D remains ambiguous. Trimming took off 3 bases at V and 4 bases at J, with 4 bases between the two ends. The germline CDR1 and CDR2 sequences are WSHSY and SAAADI. The CDR3 has 11 residues. Written as DNA, the CDR3 is TGCGCCAGCAGTGAAGGTTACGAGCAGTACTTC. Translation gives CASSEGYEQYF.

The rearrangement uses TRBV19 and TRBJ1-1; possible D gene TRBD1, 5 bases. Germline values: CDR1 LNHDA, CDR2 SQIVND (reference sequence). The CDR3 extends over 14 amino acids. Trimming stripped 5 bases from V and 2 bases from J, with 12 bases between. The CDR3 reads CASSSWGTNTEAFF. DNA for the CDR3: TGTGCCAGTAGTTCGTGGGGGACCAACACTGAAGCTTTCTTT.

The rearrangement links TRBV7-2 to TRBJ2-3, with TRBD2 matching over 9 bases. The CDR3 covers 17 residues. Trimming took 1 base from V and 1 from J; bases not matched to a gene: 6. From germline, CDR1 is SGHTA and CDR2 FQGNSA. This CDR3 is CASSLEGGRAGTDTQYF. As DNA, the CDR3 is TGTGCCAGCAGCTTAGAAGGCGGGAGGGCTGGCACAGATACGCAGTATTTT.

The chain carries TRBV7-2 and TRBJ1-6; 7 bases map to TRBD1. There are 16 residues in the CDR3. Germline V gene lookup returns CDR1 SGHTA and CDR2 FQGNSA. V was pared by 0 bases and J by 7 bases, with 6 bases of the junction left unmatched. The CDR3 loop is CASSLAGSGGNSPLHF. The CDR3 DNA reads as TGTGCCAGCAGCTTAGCCGGCTCAGGGGGGAATTCACCCCTCCACTTT.